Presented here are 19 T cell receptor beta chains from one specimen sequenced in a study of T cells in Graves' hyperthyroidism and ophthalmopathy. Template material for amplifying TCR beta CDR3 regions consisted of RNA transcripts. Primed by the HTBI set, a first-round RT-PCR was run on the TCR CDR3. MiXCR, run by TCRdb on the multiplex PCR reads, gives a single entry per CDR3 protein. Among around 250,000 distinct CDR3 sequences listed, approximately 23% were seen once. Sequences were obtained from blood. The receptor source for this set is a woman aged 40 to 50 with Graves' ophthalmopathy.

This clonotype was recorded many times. The CDR3 DNA reads TGTGCCAGCAGGGGACTCGGACAGGGGTCAACCCAGTACTTC. Protein product: CASRGLGQGSTQYF. The chain links TRBV7-2 to TRBJ2-5; TRBD1 matches 9 bases. Germline CDR1 reads SGHTA; CDR2 reads FQGNSA. CDR3 size: 14 residues. The trim removed 6 bases at V and 8 bases at J, leaving 10 bases unmatched.

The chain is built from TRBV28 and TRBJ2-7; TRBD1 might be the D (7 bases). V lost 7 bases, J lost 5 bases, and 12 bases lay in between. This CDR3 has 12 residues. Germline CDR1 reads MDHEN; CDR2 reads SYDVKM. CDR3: CASMEGANEQYF. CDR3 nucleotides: TGTGCCAGCATGGAGGGGGCGAACGAGCAGTACTTC.

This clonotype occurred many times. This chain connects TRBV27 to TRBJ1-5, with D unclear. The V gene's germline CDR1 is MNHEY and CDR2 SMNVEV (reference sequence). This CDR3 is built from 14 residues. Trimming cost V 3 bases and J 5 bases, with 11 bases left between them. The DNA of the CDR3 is TGTGCCAGCAGTTTTAGGCAGGAGGATCAGCCCCAGCATTTT. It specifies CASSFRQEDQPQHF.

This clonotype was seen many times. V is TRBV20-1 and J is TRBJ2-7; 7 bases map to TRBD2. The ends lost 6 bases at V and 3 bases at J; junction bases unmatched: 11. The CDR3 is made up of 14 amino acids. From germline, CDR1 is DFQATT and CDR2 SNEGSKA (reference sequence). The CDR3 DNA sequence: TGCAGTGCCAGACTCAGACTAGCCCTCTACGAGCAGTACTTC. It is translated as CSARLRLALYEQYF.

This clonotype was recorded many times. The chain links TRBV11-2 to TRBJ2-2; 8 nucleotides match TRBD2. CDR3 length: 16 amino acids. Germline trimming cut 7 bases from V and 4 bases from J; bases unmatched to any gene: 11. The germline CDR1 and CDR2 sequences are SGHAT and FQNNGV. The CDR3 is CASTTSGTRITGELFF. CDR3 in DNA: TGTGCCAGCACCACCTCCGGGACTAGGATCACCGGGGAGCTGTTTTTT. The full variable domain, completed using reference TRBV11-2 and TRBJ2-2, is EAGVAQSPRYKIIEKRQSVAFWCNPISGHATLYWYQQILGQGPKLLIQFQNNGVVDDSQLPKDRFSAERLKGVDSTLKIQPAKLEDSAVYLCASTTSGTRITGELFFGEGSRLTVL.

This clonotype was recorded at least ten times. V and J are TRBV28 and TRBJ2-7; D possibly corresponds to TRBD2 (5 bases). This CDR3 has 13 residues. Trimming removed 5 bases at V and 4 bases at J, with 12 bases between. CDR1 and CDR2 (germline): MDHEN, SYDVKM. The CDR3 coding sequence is TGTGCCAGCAGTCCGGAGGCAAGATACGAGCAGTACTTC. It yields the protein CASSPEARYEQYF.

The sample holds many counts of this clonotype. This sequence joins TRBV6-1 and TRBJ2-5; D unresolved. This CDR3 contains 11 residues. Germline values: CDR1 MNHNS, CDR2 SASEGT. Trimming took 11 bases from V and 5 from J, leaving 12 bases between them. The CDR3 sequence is CAAAPEETQYF. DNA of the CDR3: TGTGCCGCGGCCCCAGAGGAGACCCAGTACTTC.

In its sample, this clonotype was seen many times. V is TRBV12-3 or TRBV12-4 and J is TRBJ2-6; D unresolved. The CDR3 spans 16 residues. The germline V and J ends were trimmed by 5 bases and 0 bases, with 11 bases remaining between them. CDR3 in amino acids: CASSPTFGSGANVLTF. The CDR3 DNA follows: TGTGCCAGCAGTCCCACGTTCGGCTCTGGGGCCAACGTCCTGACTTTC.

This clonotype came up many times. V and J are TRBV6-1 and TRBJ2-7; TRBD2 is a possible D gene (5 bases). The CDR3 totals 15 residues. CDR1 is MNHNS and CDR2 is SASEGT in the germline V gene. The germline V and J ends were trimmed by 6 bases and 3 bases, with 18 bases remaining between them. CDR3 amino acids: CASRPRFWEFYEQYF. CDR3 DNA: TGTGCCAGCAGACCTCGTTTTTGGGAGTTCTACGAGCAGTACTTC.

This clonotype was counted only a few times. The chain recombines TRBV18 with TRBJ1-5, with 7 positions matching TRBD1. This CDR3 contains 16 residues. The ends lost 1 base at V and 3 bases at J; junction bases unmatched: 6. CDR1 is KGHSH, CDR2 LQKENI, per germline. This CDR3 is CASSPQGTVDNQPQHF. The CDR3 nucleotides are TGTGCCAGCTCACCACAGGGGACAGTAGACAATCAGCCCCAGCATTTT.

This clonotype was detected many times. CDR3 sequence: CSVESIYVEAFF. The CDR3, as DNA: TGCAGCGTTGAATCAATATATGTTGAAGCTTTCTTT. The J gene is TRBJ1-1, the V gene TRBV29-1; D ambiguous. Trimming stripped 2 bases from V and 7 bases from J, with 11 bases between. The CDR3 extends over 12 amino acids. Germline CDR1 SQVTM, CDR2 ANQGSEA.

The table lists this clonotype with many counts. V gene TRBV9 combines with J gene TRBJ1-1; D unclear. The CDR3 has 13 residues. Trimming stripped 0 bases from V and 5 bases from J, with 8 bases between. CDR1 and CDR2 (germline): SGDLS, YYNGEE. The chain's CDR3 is CASSVEFGTEAFF. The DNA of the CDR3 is TGTGCCAGCAGCGTAGAATTTGGGACTGAAGCTTTCTTT.

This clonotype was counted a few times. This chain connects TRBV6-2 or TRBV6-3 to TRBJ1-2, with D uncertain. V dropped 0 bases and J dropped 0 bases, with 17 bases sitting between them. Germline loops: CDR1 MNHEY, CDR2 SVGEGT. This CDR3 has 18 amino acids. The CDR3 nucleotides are TGTGCCAGCAGTTACTCGAGATCCGGTTCCTTAGCTAACTATGGCTACACCTTC. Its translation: CASSYSRSGSLANYGYTF.

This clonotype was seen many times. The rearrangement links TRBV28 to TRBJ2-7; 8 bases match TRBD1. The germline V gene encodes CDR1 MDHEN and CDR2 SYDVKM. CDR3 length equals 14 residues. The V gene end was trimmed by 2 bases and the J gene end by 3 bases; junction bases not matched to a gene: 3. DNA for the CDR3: TGTGCCAGCAGTTTACCGACAGGGGACTACGAGCAGTACTTC. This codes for CASSLPTGDYEQYF.

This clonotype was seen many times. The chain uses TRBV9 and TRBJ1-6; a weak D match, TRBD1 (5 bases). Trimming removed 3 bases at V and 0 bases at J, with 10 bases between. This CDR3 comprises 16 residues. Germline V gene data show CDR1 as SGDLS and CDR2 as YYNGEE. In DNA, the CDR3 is TGTGCCAGCAGCGAGGGGACTGGCTCCTATAATTCACCCCTCCACTTT. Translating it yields CASSEGTGSYNSPLHF.

CDR3 sequence reads: CASRYTRTYEQYF. CDR3 DNA: TGTGCCAGCAGGTATACTAGGACCTACGAGCAGTACTTC. This chain uses TRBV28 with TRBJ2-7; D possibly corresponds to TRBD2 (5 bases). The V and J ends lost 6 bases and 2 bases respectively, with 11 bases between them. CDR1 MDHEN and CDR2 SYDVKM come from the germline V gene. This CDR3 has 13 residues.

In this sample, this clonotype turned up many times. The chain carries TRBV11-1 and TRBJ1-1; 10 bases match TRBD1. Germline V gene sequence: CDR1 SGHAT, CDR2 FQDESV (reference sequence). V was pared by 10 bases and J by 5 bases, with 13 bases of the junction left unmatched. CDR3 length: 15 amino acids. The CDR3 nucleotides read TGTGCCACCCAGGATCCGGGACAGGGGAGGACTGAAGCTTTCTTT. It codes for CATQDPGQGRTEAFF.

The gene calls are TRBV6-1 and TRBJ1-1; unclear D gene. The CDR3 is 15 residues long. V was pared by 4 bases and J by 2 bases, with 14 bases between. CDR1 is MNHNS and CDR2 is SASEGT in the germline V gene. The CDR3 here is CASSGTRLTNTEAFF. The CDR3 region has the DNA TGTGCCAGCAGTGGGACCAGGCTAACCAACACTGAAGCTTTCTTT.

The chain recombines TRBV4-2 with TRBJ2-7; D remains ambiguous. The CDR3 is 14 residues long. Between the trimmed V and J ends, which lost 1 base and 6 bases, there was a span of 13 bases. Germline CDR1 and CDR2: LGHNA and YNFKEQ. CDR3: CASSQAGLSVEQYF. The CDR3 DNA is TGTGCCAGCAGCCAAGCGGGCTTGAGCGTCGAGCAGTACTTC.